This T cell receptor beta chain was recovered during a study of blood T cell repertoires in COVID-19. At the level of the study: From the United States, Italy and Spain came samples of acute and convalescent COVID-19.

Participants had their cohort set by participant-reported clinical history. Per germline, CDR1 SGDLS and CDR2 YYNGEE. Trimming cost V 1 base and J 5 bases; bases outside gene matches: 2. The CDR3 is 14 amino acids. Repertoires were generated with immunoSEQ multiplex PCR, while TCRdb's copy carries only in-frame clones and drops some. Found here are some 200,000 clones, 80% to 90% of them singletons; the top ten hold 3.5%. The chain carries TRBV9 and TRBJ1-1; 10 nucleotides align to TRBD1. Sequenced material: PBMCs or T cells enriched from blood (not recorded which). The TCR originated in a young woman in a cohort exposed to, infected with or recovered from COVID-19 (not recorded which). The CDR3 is CASSVWDRGTEAFF. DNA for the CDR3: TGTGCCAGCAGCGTATGGGACAGGGGTACTGAAGCTTTCTTT.